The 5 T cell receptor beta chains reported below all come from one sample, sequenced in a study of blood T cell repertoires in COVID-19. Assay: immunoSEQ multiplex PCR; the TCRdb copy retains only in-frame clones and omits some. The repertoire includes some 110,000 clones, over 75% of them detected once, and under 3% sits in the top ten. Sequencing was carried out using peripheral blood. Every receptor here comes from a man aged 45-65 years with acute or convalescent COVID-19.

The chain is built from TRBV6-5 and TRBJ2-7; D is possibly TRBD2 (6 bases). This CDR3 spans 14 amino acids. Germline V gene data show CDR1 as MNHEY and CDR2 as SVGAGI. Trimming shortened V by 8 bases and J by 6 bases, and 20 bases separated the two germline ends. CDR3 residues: CASSDGSETAEQYF. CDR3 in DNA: TGTGCCAGCTCAGACGGGAGTGAAACCGCCGAGCAGTACTTC.

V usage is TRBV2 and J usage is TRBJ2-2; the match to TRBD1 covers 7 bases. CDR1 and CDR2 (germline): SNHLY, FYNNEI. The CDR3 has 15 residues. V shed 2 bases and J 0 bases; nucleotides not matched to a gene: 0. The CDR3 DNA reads TGTGCCAGCAGTGAACAGGGGGCGAACACCGGGGAGCTGTTTTTT. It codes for CASSEQGANTGELFF. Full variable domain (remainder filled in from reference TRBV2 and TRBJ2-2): EPEVTQTPSHQVTQMGQEVILRCVPISNHLYFYWYRQILGQKVEFLVSFYNNEISEKSEIFDDQFSVERPDGSNFTLKIRSTKLEDSAMYFCASSEQGANTGELFFGEGSRLTVL.

The CDR3 loop is CASSPPEAEAFF. As DNA, the CDR3 is TGTGCCAGCAGCCCTCCAGAGGCTGAAGCTTTCTTT. V usage is TRBV7-9 and J usage is TRBJ1-1; D call uncertain. V was clipped by 5 bases and J by 6 bases, with 10 bases between them. Germline lookup yields CDR1 SEHNR and CDR2 FQNEAQ (reference sequence). The CDR3 extends over 12 amino acids.

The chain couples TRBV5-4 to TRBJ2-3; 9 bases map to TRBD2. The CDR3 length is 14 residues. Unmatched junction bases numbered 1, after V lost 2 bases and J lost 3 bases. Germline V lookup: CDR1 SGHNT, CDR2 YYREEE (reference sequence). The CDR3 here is CASSFLAGTDTQYF. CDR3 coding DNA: TGTGCCAGCAGCTTCCTAGCGGGAACAGATACGCAGTATTTT.

In DNA form, the CDR3 reads TGTGCCAGCAGTGGGATACAGGGAACCGGGGAGCTGTTTTTT. Protein: CASSGIQGTGELFF. The chain recombines TRBV2 with TRBJ2-2; a possible D gene is TRBD1 (6 bases). CDR1 and CDR2 from the germline V gene are SNHLY and FYNNEI. V lost 4 bases and J 5 bases, leaving 11 bases between the germline ends. The CDR3 runs to 14 residues.